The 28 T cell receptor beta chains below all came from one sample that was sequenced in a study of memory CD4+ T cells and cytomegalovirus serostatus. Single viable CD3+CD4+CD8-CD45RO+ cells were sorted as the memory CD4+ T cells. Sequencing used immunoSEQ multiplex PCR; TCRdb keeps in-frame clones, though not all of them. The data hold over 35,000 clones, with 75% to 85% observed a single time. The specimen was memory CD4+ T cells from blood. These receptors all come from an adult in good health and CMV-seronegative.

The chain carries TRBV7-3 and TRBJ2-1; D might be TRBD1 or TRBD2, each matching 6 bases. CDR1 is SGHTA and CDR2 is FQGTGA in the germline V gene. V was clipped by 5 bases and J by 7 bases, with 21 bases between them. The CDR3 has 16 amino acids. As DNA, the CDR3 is TGTGCCAGCAGCCGAGCAGGGGAGGCGGCTTGGAATGAGCAGTTCTTC. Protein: CASSRAGEAAWNEQFF. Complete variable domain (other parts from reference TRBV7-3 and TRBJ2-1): GAGVSQTPSNKVTEKGKYVELRCDPISGHTALYWYRQSLGQGPEFLIYFQGTGAADDSGLPNDRFFAVRPEGSVSTLKIQRTERGDSAVYLCASSRAGEAAWNEQFFGPGTRLTVL.

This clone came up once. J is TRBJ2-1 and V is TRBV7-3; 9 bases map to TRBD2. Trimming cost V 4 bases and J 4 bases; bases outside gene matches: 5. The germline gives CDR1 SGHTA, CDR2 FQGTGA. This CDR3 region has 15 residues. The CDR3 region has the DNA TGTGCCAGCAGCTCAAGACTAGCGGTATACAATGAGCAGTTCTTC. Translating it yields CASSSRLAVYNEQFF.

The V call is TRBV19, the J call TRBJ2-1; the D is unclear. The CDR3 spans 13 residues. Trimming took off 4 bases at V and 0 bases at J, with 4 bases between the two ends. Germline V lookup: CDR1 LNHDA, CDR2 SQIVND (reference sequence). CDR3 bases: TGTGCCAGTAGTACAAACTCCTACAATGAGCAGTTCTTC. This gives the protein CASSTNSYNEQFF.

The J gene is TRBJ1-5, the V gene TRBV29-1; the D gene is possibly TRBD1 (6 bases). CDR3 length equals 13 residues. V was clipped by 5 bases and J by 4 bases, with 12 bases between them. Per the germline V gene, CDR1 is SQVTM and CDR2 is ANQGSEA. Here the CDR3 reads CSVRGGLNQPQHF. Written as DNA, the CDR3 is TGCAGCGTTCGCGGGGGGCTAAATCAGCCCCAGCATTTT.

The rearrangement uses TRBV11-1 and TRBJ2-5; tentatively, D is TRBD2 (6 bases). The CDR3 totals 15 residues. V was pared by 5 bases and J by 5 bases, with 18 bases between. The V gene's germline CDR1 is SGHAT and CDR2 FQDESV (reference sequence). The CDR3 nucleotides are TGTGCCAGCAGCCCTCGACTAGGTGAATCGGAGACCCAGTACTTC. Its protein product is CASSPRLGESETQYF.

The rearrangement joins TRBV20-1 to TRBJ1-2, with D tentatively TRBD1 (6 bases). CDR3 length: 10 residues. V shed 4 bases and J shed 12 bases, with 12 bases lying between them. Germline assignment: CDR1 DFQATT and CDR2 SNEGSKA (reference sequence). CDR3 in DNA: TGCAGTGCTAAGGGGGGGGCACACACCTTC. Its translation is CSAKGGAHTF.

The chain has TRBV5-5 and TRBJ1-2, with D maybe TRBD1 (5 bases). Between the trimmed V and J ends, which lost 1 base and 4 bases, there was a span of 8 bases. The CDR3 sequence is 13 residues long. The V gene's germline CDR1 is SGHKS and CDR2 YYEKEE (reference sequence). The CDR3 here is CASSLRGPYGYTF. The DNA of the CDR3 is TGTGCCAGCAGCTTGAGGGGACCCTATGGCTACACCTTC.

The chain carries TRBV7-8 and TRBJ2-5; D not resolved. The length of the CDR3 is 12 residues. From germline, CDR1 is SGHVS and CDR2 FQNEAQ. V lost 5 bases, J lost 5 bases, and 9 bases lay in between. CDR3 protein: CASSKTQETQYF. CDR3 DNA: TGTGCCAGCAGCAAAACCCAGGAGACCCAGTACTTC. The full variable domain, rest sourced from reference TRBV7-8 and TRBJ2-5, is GAGVSQSPRYKVAKRGQDVALRCDPISGHVSLFWYQQALGQGPEFLTYFQNEAQLDKSGLPSDRFFAERPEGSVSTLKIQRTQQEDSAVYLCASSKTQETQYFGPGTRLLVL.

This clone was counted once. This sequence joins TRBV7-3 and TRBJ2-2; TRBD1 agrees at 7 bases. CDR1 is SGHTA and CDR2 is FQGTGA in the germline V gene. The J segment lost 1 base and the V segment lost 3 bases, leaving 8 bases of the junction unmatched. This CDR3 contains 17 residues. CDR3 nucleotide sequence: TGTGCCAGCAGCTTTCTCCGGGACAGACAGAACACCGGGGAGCTGTTTTTT. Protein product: CASSFLRDRQNTGELFF.

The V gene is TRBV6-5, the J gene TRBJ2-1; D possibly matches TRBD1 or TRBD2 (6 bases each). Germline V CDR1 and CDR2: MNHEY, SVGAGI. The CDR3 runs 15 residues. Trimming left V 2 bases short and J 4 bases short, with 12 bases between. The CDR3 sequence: CASSYPRGGYNEQFF. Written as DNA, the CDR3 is TGTGCCAGCAGTTACCCCCGAGGGGGGTACAATGAGCAGTTCTTC.

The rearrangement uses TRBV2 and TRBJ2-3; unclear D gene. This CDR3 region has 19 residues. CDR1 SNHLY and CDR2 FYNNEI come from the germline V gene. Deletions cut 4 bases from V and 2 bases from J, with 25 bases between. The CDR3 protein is CASSVFYDRGRMNTDTQYF. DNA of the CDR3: TGTGCCAGCAGTGTCTTTTATGACCGAGGCCGGATGAACACAGATACGCAGTATTTT.

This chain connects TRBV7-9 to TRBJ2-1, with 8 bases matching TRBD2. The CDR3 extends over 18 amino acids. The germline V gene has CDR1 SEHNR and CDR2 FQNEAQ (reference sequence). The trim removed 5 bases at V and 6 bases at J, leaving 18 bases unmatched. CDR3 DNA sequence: TGTGCCAGCAGCCGGGGGGGGCTAACTATGTCGGTAGGCAATGAGCAGTTCTTC. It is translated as CASSRGGLTMSVGNEQFF.

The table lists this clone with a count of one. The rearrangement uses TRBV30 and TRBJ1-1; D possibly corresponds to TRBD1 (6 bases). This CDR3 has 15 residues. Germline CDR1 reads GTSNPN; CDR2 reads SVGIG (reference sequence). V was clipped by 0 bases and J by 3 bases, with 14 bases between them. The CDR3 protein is CAWSVFGGADTEAFF. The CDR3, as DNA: TGTGCCTGGAGTGTATTTGGGGGGGCAGACACTGAAGCTTTCTTT.

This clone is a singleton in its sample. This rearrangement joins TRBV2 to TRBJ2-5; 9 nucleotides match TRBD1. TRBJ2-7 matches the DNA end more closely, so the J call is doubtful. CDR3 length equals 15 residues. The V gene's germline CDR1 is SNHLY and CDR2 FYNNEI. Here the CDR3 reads CASSMIPGQGGEQYF. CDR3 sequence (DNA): TGTGCCAGCAGTATGATTCCGGGACAGGGAGGCGAGCAGTACTTC.

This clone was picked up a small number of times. CDR3 region: CASSAAGTDSPLHF. The CDR3 DNA reads TGTGCCAGCAGTGCCGCGGGGACGGATTCACCCCTCCACTTT. This chain links TRBV6-1 with TRBJ1-6; TRBD1 is a possible D gene (5 bases). Germline V lookup: CDR1 MNHNS, CDR2 SASEGT. Trimming stripped 4 bases from V and 8 bases from J, with 12 bases between. This CDR3 comprises 14 residues.

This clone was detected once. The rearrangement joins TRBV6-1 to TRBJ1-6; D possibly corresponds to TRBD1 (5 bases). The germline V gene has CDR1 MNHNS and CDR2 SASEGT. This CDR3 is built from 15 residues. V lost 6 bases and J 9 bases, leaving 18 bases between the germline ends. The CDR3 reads CASRGPGLAFSPLHF. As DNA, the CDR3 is TGTGCCAGCAGGGGCCCGGGACTGGCCTTTTCACCCCTCCACTTT.

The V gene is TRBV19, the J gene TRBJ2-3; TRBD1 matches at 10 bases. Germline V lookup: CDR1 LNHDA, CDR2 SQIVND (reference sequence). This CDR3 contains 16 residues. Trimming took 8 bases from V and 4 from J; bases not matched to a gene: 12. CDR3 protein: CASRGGQGLGADTQYF. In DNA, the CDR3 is TGTGCCAGTCGCGGGGGACAGGGGTTGGGGGCAGATACGCAGTATTTT. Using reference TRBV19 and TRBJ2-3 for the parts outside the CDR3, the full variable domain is DGGITQSPKYLFRKEGQNVTLSCEQNLNHDAMYWYRQDPGQGLRLIYYSQIVNDFQKGDIAEGYSVSREKKESFPLTVTSAQKNPTAFYLCASRGGQGLGADTQYFGPGTRLTVL.

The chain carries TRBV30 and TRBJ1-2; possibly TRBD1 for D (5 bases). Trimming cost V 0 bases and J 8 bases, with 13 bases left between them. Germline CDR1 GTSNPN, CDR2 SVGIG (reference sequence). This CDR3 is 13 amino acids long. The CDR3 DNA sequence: TGTGCCTGGAGTGTAAGGCGTGAGGGGGGCTACACCTTC. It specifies CAWSVRREGGYTF.

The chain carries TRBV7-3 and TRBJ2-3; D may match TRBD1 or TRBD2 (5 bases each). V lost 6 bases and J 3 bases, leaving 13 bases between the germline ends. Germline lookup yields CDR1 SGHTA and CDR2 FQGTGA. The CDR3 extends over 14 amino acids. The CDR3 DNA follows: TGTGCCAGCAGTTCAGGGTGGGGGACAGATACGCAGTATTTT. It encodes CASSSGWGTDTQYF.

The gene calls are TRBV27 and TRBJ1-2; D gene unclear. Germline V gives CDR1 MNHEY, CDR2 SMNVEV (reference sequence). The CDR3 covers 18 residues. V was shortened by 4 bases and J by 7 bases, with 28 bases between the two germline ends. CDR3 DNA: TGTGCCAGCAGTTATTTGGAGTTAGGAAGGAGGGCTCAAGGTGGCTACACCTTC. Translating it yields CASSYLELGRRAQGGYTF.

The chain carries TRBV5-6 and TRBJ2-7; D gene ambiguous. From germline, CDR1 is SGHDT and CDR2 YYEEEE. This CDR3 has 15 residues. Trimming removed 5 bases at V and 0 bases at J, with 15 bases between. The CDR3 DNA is TGTGCCAGCAGTTATTCGACCTTCGACTCCTACGAGCAGTACTTC. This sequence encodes CASSYSTFDSYEQYF.

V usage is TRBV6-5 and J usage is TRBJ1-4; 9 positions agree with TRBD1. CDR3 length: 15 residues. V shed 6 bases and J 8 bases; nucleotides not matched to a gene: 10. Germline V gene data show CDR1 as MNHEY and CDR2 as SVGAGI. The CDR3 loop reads CASRGGQGSGEKLFF. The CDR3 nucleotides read TGTGCCAGCAGGGGCGGACAGGGGAGTGGCGAAAAACTGTTTTTT.

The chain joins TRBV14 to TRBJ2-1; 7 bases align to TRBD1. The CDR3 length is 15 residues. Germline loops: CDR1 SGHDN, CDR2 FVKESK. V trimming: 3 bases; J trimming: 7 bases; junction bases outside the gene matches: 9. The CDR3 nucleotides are TGTGCCAGCAGCCAGAGACAGGGATCGGAAAATGAGCAGTTCTTC. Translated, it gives CASSQRQGSENEQFF. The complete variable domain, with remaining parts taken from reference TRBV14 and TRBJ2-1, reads EAGVTQFPSHSVIEKGQTVTLRCDPISGHDNLYWYRRVMGKEIKFLLHFVKESKQDESGMPNNRFLAERTGGTYSTLKVQPAELEDSGVYFCASSQRQGSENEQFFGPGTRLTVL.

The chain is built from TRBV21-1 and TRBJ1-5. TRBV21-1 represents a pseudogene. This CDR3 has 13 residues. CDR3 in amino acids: CASSKGGVQPQHF. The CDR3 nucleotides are TGTGCCAGCAGCAAAGGGGGGGTTCAGCCCCAGCATTTT.

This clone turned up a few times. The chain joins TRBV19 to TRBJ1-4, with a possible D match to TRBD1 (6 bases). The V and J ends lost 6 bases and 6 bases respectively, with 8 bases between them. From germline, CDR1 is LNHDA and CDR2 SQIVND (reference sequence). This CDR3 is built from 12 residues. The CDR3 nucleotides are TGTGCCAGTAGCCCAGGGGATGAAAAACTGTTTTTT. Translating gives CASSPGDEKLFF.

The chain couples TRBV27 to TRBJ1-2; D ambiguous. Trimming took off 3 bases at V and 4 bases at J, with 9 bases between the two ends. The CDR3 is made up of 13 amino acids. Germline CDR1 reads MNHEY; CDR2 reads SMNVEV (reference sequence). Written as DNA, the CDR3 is TGTGCCAGCAGTTTCCAGGCGGGCTATGGCTACACCTTC. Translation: CASSFQAGYGYTF.

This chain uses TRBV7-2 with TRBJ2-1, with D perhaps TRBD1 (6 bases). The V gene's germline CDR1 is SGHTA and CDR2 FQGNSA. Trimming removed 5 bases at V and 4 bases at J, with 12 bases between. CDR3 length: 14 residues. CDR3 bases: TGTGCCAGCAGCAAGGGACACGGATACAATGAGCAGTTCTTC. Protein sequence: CASSKGHGYNEQFF. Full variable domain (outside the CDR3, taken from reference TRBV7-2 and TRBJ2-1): GAGVSQSPSNKVTEKGKDVELRCDPISGHTALYWYRQSLGQGLEFLIYFQGNSAPDKSGLPSDRFSAERTGGSVSTLTIQRTQQEDSAVYLCASSKGHGYNEQFFGPGTRLTVL.

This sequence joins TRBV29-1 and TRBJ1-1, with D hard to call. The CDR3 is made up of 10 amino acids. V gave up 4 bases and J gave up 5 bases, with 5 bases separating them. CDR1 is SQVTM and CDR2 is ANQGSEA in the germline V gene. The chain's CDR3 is CSVVRTEAFF. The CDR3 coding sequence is TGCAGCGTTGTGAGGACTGAAGCTTTCTTT.